The rows below give T cell receptor beta chains drawn from one sample of a study of OX40 agonist ivuxolimab in advanced cancers. Sequenced by immunoSEQ multiplex PCR; TCRdb stores in-frame clones only, minus some. The repertoire holds about 41,000 clones, with roughly 77% as singletons. This sample comprised CD4+ or CD8+ T cells sorted from blood, obtained in a trial of the OX40 agonist ivuxolimab. Source of these receptors: an adult with an advanced solid tumor such as melanoma, head and neck, liver or kidney cancer. CDR3s include the opening cysteine and the closing phenylalanine or tryptophan. Each record gives: J gene, D gene, V gene, clone size, CDR3 protein, CDR3 DNA. A D gene is named only where the DNA matches it firmly. Expanded clones are given a class, and other clones once, few, many or no size at all.

J gene: TRBJ2-3
D gene: .
V gene: TRBV29-1
clone size: .
CDR3 protein: CSVEEEGYTQYF
CDR3 DNA: TGCAGCGTTGAAGAGGAAGGGTATACGCAGTATTTT

J gene: TRBJ2-1
D gene: TRBD2
V gene: TRBV5-1
clone size: .
CDR3 protein: CASSYGLAGATYNEQFF
CDR3 DNA: TGCGCCAGCAGCTACGGACTAGCGGGGGCCACCTACAATGAGCAGTTCTTC

J gene: TRBJ2-1
D gene: .
V gene: TRBV9
clone size: once
CDR3 protein: CASSVGGSLPNEQFF
CDR3 DNA: TGTGCCAGCAGCGTTGGGGGTTCCCTCCCCAATGAGCAGTTCTTC

J gene: TRBJ1-1
D gene: .
V gene: TRBV7-6
clone size: .
CDR3 protein: CASSLDSGGGNTEAFF
CDR3 DNA: TGTGCCAGCAGCTTAGACTCCGGAGGTGGGAACACTGAAGCTTTCTTT

J gene: TRBJ2-1
D gene: .
V gene: TRBV9
clone size: few
CDR3 protein: CASSVAAGAQGEQFF
CDR3 DNA: TGTGCCAGCAGCGTAGCGGCAGGGGCGCAGGGTGAGCAGTTCTTC

J gene: TRBJ1-1
D gene: .
V gene: TRBV9
clone size: .
CDR3 protein: CASSPPTNTEAFF
CDR3 DNA: TGTGCCAGCAGCCCCCCGACTAACACTGAAGCTTTCTTT

J gene: TRBJ2-7
D gene: TRBD2
V gene: TRBV10-3
clone size: .
CDR3 protein: CAARGLAGSYEQYF
CDR3 DNA: TGTGCCGCGCGCGGGCTAGCGGGGTCCTACGAGCAGTACTTC

J gene: TRBJ2-1
D gene: .
V gene: TRBV2
clone size: .
CDR3 protein: CASSDKTRTGDNEQFF
CDR3 DNA: TGTGCCAGCAGTGATAAGACCCGTACCGGAGACAATGAGCAGTTCTTC

J gene: TRBJ2-2
D gene: .
V gene: TRBV9
clone size: .
CDR3 protein: CASSVVLRAGTGELFF
CDR3 DNA: TGTGCCAGCAGCGTAGTCCTGAGGGCCGGCACCGGGGAGCTGTTTTTT

J gene: TRBJ1-5
D gene: .
V gene: TRBV15
clone size: .
CDR3 protein: CATSRDLGGQPQHF
CDR3 DNA: TGTGCCACCAGCAGAGATCTAGGGGGACAGCCCCAGCATTTT

J gene: TRBJ1-1
D gene: .
V gene: TRBV20-1
clone size: few
CDR3 protein: CSAEPNTEAFF
CDR3 DNA: TGCAGTGCAGAGCCGAACACTGAAGCTTTCTTT

J gene: TRBJ2-6
D gene: .
V gene: TRBV6-1
clone size: .
CDR3 protein: CASSDSPSTGANVLTF
CDR3 DNA: TGTGCCAGCAGTGATTCCCCATCGACTGGGGCCAACGTCCTGACTTTC

J gene: TRBJ2-5
D gene: .
V gene: TRBV7-6
clone size: .
CDR3 protein: CASRRIGETQYF
CDR3 DNA: TGTGCCAGCAGGAGGATAGGCGAGACCCAGTACTTC

J gene: TRBJ1-1
D gene: TRBD1
V gene: TRBV2
clone size: .
CDR3 protein: CASSTRGAGDTEAFF
CDR3 DNA: TGTGCCAGCAGTACCAGGGGGGCCGGGGACACTGAAGCTTTCTTT

J gene: TRBJ1-2
D gene: .
V gene: TRBV7-9
clone size: once
CDR3 protein: CASSLALSFGYTF
CDR3 DNA: TGTGCCAGCAGCTTAGCCCTCTCCTTTGGCTACACCTTC

J gene: TRBJ2-1
D gene: .
V gene: TRBV30
clone size: .
CDR3 protein: CAWSVGDYNEQFF
CDR3 DNA: TGTGCCTGGAGTGTAGGTGACTACAATGAGCAGTTCTTC

J gene: TRBJ2-2
D gene: .
V gene: TRBV7-7
clone size: .
CDR3 protein: CASSLFHRDRPGELFF
CDR3 DNA: TGTGCCAGCAGCTTATTCCATCGGGACCGTCCCGGGGAGCTGTTTTTT